A single sample is the source of the 15 T cell receptor beta chains below, sequenced in a study of shared clonotypes between healthy human individuals. Sequencing was performed with immunoSEQ multiplex PCR; in TCRdb, only in-frame clones are kept and a portion is missing. Of about 2.1 million clones listed, around 95% were seen once; the top ten hold around 1.7%. Terminally differentiated effector memory CD45RA+ cells were excluded from the naive CD8 cells, which were CD45RO-negative and positively selected for CCR7. The sample was naive CD8+ T cells from PBMCs. The receptors stem from a man aged 18 to 30 in good health. Some clones in this sample may be carry-over from other donors' samples.

The V and J genes are TRBV20-1 and TRBJ2-5; D not resolved. Near its end, the DNA agrees better with TRBJ2-7, so the J call may be wrong. The CDR3 runs 10 residues. Germline CDR1 reads DFQATT; CDR2 reads SNEGSKA (reference sequence). CDR3 sequence reads: CSARGYEQYF. The CDR3, as DNA: TGCAGTGCTAGAGGGTACGAGCAGTACTTC.

The chain joins TRBV4-2 to TRBJ2-7; D might be TRBD1 (7 bases). V lost 4 bases to trimming and J lost 4 bases, with 17 bases between them. The CDR3 consists of 15 residues. In germline, CDR1 is LGHNA, CDR2 YNFKEQ. The CDR3 region has the DNA TGTGCCAGCAGCCCTTCAGGGGGGTCCCAATACGAGCAGTACTTC. It translates to CASSPSGGSQYEQYF.

The rearrangement joins TRBV5-1 to TRBJ2-7; possible D gene TRBD2, 6 bases. The CDR3 loop spans 15 amino acids. Germline assignment: CDR1 SGHRS and CDR2 YFSETQ. Trimming took 6 bases from V and 4 from J, leaving 20 bases between them. The CDR3 region has the DNA TGCGCCAGCACATGGACTATAGGATCTTCTTACGAGCAGTACTTC. Residues: CASTWTIGSSYEQYF.

The V call is TRBV21-1, the J call TRBJ1-1. TRBV21-1 is classified as a pseudogene. This CDR3 has 18 amino acids. CDR3 region: CASSPRGSGAMVVTEAFF. The DNA of the CDR3 is TGTGCCAGCAGCCCACGCGGTTCGGGGGCTATGGTTGTCACTGAAGCTTTCTTT.

The chain carries TRBV5-4 and TRBJ1-1, with 7 positions matching TRBD1. Trimming took 3 bases from V and 6 from J; bases not matched to a gene: 14. The germline CDR1 and CDR2 sequences are SGHNT and YYREEE (reference sequence). CDR3 length: 16 amino acids. The CDR3 bases are TGTGCCAGCAGCTGGGGGGAGGAGGGGGCGAGGTCTGAAGCTTTCTTT. This sequence encodes CASSWGEEGARSEAFF.

Note on this clone: This CDR3 is also generated by other DNA sequences in the sample. The rearrangement joins TRBV27 to TRBJ2-1; D ambiguous. CDR1 and CDR2 (germline): MNHEY, SMNVEV (reference sequence). Trimming removed 3 bases from V and 4 bases from J, with 7 bases in between. The CDR3 consists of 13 residues. Written as DNA, the CDR3 is TGTGCCAGCAGTTTCGGTCAGTACAATGAGCAGTTCTTC. The encoded protein is CASSFGQYNEQFF.

For the CDR3, the DNA is TGTGCCAGCAGCCCCGAACGGGATTGGCAGGGACTCGAGCAGTACTTC. Its protein is CASSPERDWQGLEQYF. The V call is TRBV5-5, the J call TRBJ2-7, with D possibly being TRBD2 (6 bases). This CDR3 has 16 amino acids. CDR1 is SGHKS, CDR2 YYEKEE, per germline (reference sequence). V was shortened by 4 bases and J by 6 bases, with 23 bases between the two germline ends.

As regards this clone: Mismatch with germline at one junction end may stem from a read error. This chain uses TRBV13 with TRBJ1-5, with a tentative D call TRBD1 (5 bases). Germline CDR1 is PRHDT and CDR2 is FYEKMQ (reference sequence). CDR3 length: 15 amino acids. The CDR3: CASSLGRDPGQPQHF. The DNA of the CDR3 is TGTGCCAGCAGCCTAGGAAGGGACCCGGGGCAGCCCCAGCATTTT.

The CDR3 sequence is CASSQDRLAGEADTQYF. In nucleotides, the CDR3 is TGCGCCAGCAGCCAAGATCGACTAGCGGGAGAGGCAGATACGCAGTATTTT. The chain employs TRBV4-3 and TRBJ2-3; 12 nucleotides line up with TRBD2. V was clipped by 0 bases and J by 4 bases; unmatched bases: 5. Germline assignment: CDR1 LGHNA and CDR2 YSLEER. This CDR3 has 17 amino acids.

The chain couples TRBV6-1 to TRBJ2-7; possibly TRBD2 for D (6 bases). Trimming cost V 6 bases and J 3 bases, with 12 bases left between them. The CDR3 spans 13 residues. Per the germline V gene, CDR1 is MNHNS and CDR2 is SASEGT. CDR3 amino acids: CASSLSGNYEQYF. In DNA, the CDR3 is TGTGCCAGCAGCCTTAGCGGAAACTACGAGCAGTACTTC.

V and J are TRBV2 and TRBJ2-1; D may correspond to TRBD1 or TRBD2 (6 bases each). CDR1 and CDR2 (germline): SNHLY, FYNNEI. The V and J ends lost 4 bases and 3 bases respectively, with 16 bases between them. The CDR3 is made up of 16 amino acids. CDR3 loop: CASSGGRASVYNEQFF. CDR3 DNA sequence: TGTGCCAGCAGTGGGGGGCGGGCTAGCGTCTACAATGAGCAGTTCTTC.

The chain has TRBV11-1 and TRBJ2-1; TRBD2 is a possible D gene (5 bases). The V gene lost 1 base and the J gene lost 8 bases, with 12 bases spanning the gap. The CDR3 has 14 residues. Germline loops: CDR1 SGHAT, CDR2 FQDESV (reference sequence). CDR3 coding DNA: TGTGCCAGCAGCTTAGTAGGACTCCCCCATGAGCAGTTCTTC. Residues: CASSLVGLPHEQFF.

Notes on this clone: Other nucleotide sequences in the sample specify the same CDR3. The chain links TRBV9 to TRBJ2-4; D tentatively reads TRBD1 or TRBD2 (5 bases each). The CDR3 loop spans 12 amino acids. Trimming left V 3 bases short and J 4 bases short, with 5 bases between. CDR1 is SGDLS, CDR2 YYNGEE, per germline. CDR3 nucleotide sequence: TGTGCCAGCAGCGGGGGGAAAAACATTCAGTACTTC. It specifies CASSGGKNIQYF.

The chain uses TRBV28 and TRBJ2-5; 8 bases fit TRBD1. The assigned J gene may be wrong: the sequence end matches TRBJ2-7 better. Germline loops: CDR1 MDHEN, CDR2 SYDVKM. This CDR3 spans 13 amino acids. CDR3 in amino acids: CASSQGQDYEQYF. The CDR3 DNA reads TGTGCCAGCAGTCAGGGACAGGACTACGAGCAGTACTTC.

This chain joins TRBV5-1 and TRBJ2-1, with 9 bases fitting TRBD2. This CDR3 is 15 amino acids long. J gave up 8 bases and V 0 bases, and 6 bases lay outside the gene matches. CDR1 is SGHRS, CDR2 YFSETQ, per germline. The chain's CDR3 is CASSLGAGGPDEQFF. The CDR3 DNA is TGCGCCAGCAGCTTGGGTGCGGGAGGGCCCGATGAGCAGTTCTTC.